A selection of T cell receptor beta chains follows, all from one sample in a study of T-cell memory formation after mild COVID-19. MiXCR was run by TCRdb on the 5' RACE reads, yielding one entry per CDR3 protein. The sample lists 110,000 to 150,000 distinct CDR3 sequences; about 23% were seen once. Sequencing was performed on PBMCs or a T cell subset sorted from them (not recorded which). The receptors come from an adult woman who had mild COVID-19 (a few samples of this study predate the infection). Cell type and time point are not known. Both conserved end residues are part of each CDR3.

v_call cdr3_aa
TRBV9 CASSVAHSLEQYF
TRBV6-2/TRBV6-3 CASSYVDIGEQYF
TRBV5-5 CASTQLGSGYNEQFF
TRBV6-2/TRBV6-3 CASSSGLAGVGVWYEQYF
TRBV12-3/TRBV12-4 CASSFGGFGELFF
TRBV20-1 CSAKRQGAYYGYTF
TRBV11-3 CASSHSGANVLTF
TRBV6-5 CASSYGSGFLGDTQYF
TRBV7-8 CAPHPRGTGELFF
TRBV7-8 CASSLLAMANEQFF
TRBV27 CASSKSDRAAWDYGYTF
TRBV5-1 CASSLVGERQETQYF
TRBV10-3 CAITPDPRSYNSPLHF